These 18 T cell receptor beta chains came from one sample sequenced in a study of T cell changes during pregnancy in multiple sclerosis. This table comes from immunoSEQ multiplex PCR, and its TCRdb copy is limited to in-frame clones, with some not included. The top ten hold 1% to 1.5% of the sample, which has tens of thousands of clones, roughly nine tenths seen once. Sequences were derived from peripheral blood, sampled in the third trimester of pregnancy. The source is a female donor with multiple sclerosis, enrolled in a pregnancy study.

CDR3 sequence: CASSQGLGAEAFF. CDR3 in DNA: TGTGCCAGTAGTCAGGGGCTCGGCGCTGAAGCTTTCTTT. The gene calls are TRBV19 and TRBJ1-1, with D possibly TRBD1 on 6 matching bases. The germline V gene has CDR1 LNHDA and CDR2 SQIVND (reference sequence). The CDR3 length is 13 residues. Trimming left V 5 bases short and J 6 bases short, with 13 bases between.

Only a few counts were recorded for this clone. The chain uses TRBV5-6 and TRBJ1-1; unclear D gene. The length of the CDR3 is 15 residues. V lost 1 base and J lost 7, with 17 bases in between. Germline CDR1 reads SGHDT; CDR2 reads YYEEEE. In DNA form, the CDR3 reads TGTGCCAGCAGCTTGCGGTCGACATCTGGGTATGAAGCTTTCTTT. Protein product: CASSLRSTSGYEAFF.

The J gene is TRBJ1-1, the V gene TRBV13; D may be TRBD1 (5 bases). Deletions cut 4 bases from V and 5 bases from J, with 17 bases between. Germline CDR1 and CDR2: PRHDT and FYEKMQ (reference sequence). The CDR3 length is 15 residues. The CDR3 DNA is TGTGCCAGCAGCTCTGGAACAAGGGGAATTACTGAAGCTTTCTTT. Translating gives CASSSGTRGITEAFF.

The chain combines TRBV7-9 with TRBJ2-1; D is unresolved. Germline-derived CDR1 and CDR2 are SEHNR and FQNEAQ (reference sequence). There are 14 residues in the CDR3. Trimming stripped 5 bases from V and 3 bases from J, with 11 bases between. CDR3 bases: TGTGCCAGCAGCGCCGACTCCTTCTACAATGAGCAGTTCTTC. Its protein is CASSADSFYNEQFF.

V gene TRBV19 combines with J gene TRBJ1-2; D call uncertain. The CDR3 length is 13 residues. Germline V CDR1 and CDR2: LNHDA, SQIVND (reference sequence). V was pared by 10 bases and J by 0 bases, with 12 bases between. The CDR3 nucleotides are TGTGCCACCGCGGAGGTAGCTAACTATGGCTACACCTTC. Its protein product is CATAEVANYGYTF.

V and J are TRBV5-1 and TRBJ2-1; 9 nucleotides match TRBD2. CDR1 is SGHRS, CDR2 YFSETQ, per germline. The V gene end was trimmed by 1 base and the J gene end by 3 bases; junction bases not matched to a gene: 5. This CDR3 has 16 residues. In nucleotides, the CDR3 is TGCGCCAGCAGCTTGACCTTAGCGGGAGACTACAATGAGCAGTTCTTC. Encoded protein: CASSLTLAGDYNEQFF.

The chain employs TRBV28 and TRBJ2-7; 8 bases map to TRBD2. The germline V gene has CDR1 MDHEN and CDR2 SYDVKM. This CDR3 comprises 15 residues. The V segment lost 5 bases and the J segment 0 bases; nucleotides outside the gene matches: 6. The CDR3 here is CASSRLALSSYEQYF. CDR3 nucleotide sequence: TGTGCCAGCAGTCGACTAGCGCTAAGCTCCTACGAGCAGTACTTC.

The chain is built from TRBV30 and TRBJ2-2; 11 bases line up with TRBD2. Germline lookup yields CDR1 GTSNPN and CDR2 SVGIG (reference sequence). The CDR3 has 15 residues. V shed 4 bases, J shed 6 bases, and the junction held 7 bases outside the gene matches. CDR3 bases: TGTGCCTGGACAGGGACTAGCGGCGGGGCCGGGGAGCTGTTTTTT. Protein: CAWTGTSGGAGELFF.

The chain uses TRBV2 and TRBJ2-1; 7 positions match TRBD2. The CDR3 is 19 amino acids. Germline trimming cut 0 bases from V and 6 bases from J; bases unmatched to any gene: 17. Germline V lookup: CDR1 SNHLY, CDR2 FYNNEI. In DNA form, the CDR3 reads TGTGCCAGCAGTGAAGCGCCTTTGATCGGGGCGGGAGTACCCAATGAGCAGTTCTTC. As protein: CASSEAPLIGAGVPNEQFF.

The chain combines TRBV5-4 with TRBJ1-1; 8 bases are shared with TRBD1. The CDR3 extends over 17 amino acids. With 1 base clipped from V and 0 bases from J, the junction kept 8 bases outside the gene matches. Per germline, CDR1 SGHNT and CDR2 YYREEE (reference sequence). The CDR3 DNA sequence: TGTGCCAGCAGCTTGACTGGACAGGGACCTCTGAACACTGAAGCTTTCTTT. It encodes CASSLTGQGPLNTEAFF.

The V and J genes are TRBV6-5 and TRBJ2-4, with a possible D match to TRBD2 (5 bases). Trimming took 6 bases from V and 3 from J, leaving 15 bases between them. The CDR3 has 15 amino acids. Germline loops: CDR1 MNHEY, CDR2 SVGAGI. CDR3 coding DNA: TGTGCCAGCAGCCACCTAGCCGGAGGCAAAAACATTCAGTACTTC. Translating gives CASSHLAGGKNIQYF.

The genes are TRBV5-4 and TRBJ2-1; the D gene is possibly TRBD2 (5 bases). The CDR3 has 12 residues. Deletions cut 0 bases from V and 10 bases from J, with 8 bases between. Germline CDR1 reads SGHNT; CDR2 reads YYREEE (reference sequence). The CDR3 is CASSLAAGEQFF. The CDR3 region has the DNA TGTGCCAGCAGCTTGGCGGCGGGCGAGCAGTTCTTC.

The chain has TRBV4-1 and TRBJ2-7; 10 bases are shared with TRBD1. Germline V gene sequence: CDR1 MGHRA, CDR2 YSYEKL. The CDR3 loop spans 15 amino acids. V shed 3 bases and J 6 bases; nucleotides not matched to a gene: 8. CDR3 sequence: CASSHTRDRGFEQYF. The CDR3 DNA reads as TGCGCCAGCAGCCACACCCGGGACAGGGGTTTCGAGCAGTACTTC.

The chain uses TRBV19 and TRBJ1-5, with 11 bases fitting TRBD1. CDR3 length: 17 residues. V gave up 5 bases and J gave up 2 bases; unmatched junction bases: 8. Germline CDR1 reads LNHDA; CDR2 reads SQIVND (reference sequence). The CDR3 sequence: CASSLWTGGAGNQPQHF. The CDR3 DNA is TGTGCCAGTAGTCTCTGGACAGGGGGCGCGGGCAATCAGCCCCAGCATTTT.

The chain is built from TRBV7-2 and TRBJ2-7; unclear D gene. The CDR3 spans 12 residues. Germline V gene sequence: CDR1 SGHTA, CDR2 FQGNSA. V lost 3 bases, J lost 7 bases, and 10 bases lay in between. CDR3 in amino acids: CASSLGVREQYF. The CDR3 DNA reads TGTGCCAGCAGCTTGGGCGTCCGTGAGCAGTACTTC.

This sequence joins TRBV6-1 and TRBJ1-1, with TRBD1 matching over 7 bases. This CDR3 spans 13 amino acids. V lost 6 bases, J lost 6 bases, and 7 bases stayed unmatched. Germline lookup yields CDR1 MNHNS and CDR2 SASEGT. For the CDR3, the DNA is TGTGCCAGCAGGAGACAGGGTAACGCTGAAGCTTTCTTT. Encoded protein: CASRRQGNAEAFF.

The chain carries TRBV6-5 and TRBJ2-3, with 8 bases lining up with TRBD2. Trimming took 4 bases from V and 8 from J; bases not matched to a gene: 5. CDR3 size: 13 residues. Per germline, CDR1 MNHEY and CDR2 SVGAGI. CDR3 sequence: CASSWTTSATQYF. CDR3 sequence (DNA): TGTGCCAGCAGTTGGACGACTAGCGCTACGCAGTATTTT.

This clone has a handful of counts. This sequence joins TRBV11-2 and TRBJ1-2; the D gene is possibly TRBD1 (6 bases). The CDR3 is made up of 13 amino acids. The V gene's germline CDR1 is SGHAT and CDR2 FQNNGV. The V end lost 5 bases, the J end lost 14 bases, and 21 bases lay between the germline ends. The CDR3 region is CASSLDDRPPRTF. The CDR3 DNA follows: TGTGCCAGCAGCCTCGACGACAGGCCCCCTAGGACCTTC.